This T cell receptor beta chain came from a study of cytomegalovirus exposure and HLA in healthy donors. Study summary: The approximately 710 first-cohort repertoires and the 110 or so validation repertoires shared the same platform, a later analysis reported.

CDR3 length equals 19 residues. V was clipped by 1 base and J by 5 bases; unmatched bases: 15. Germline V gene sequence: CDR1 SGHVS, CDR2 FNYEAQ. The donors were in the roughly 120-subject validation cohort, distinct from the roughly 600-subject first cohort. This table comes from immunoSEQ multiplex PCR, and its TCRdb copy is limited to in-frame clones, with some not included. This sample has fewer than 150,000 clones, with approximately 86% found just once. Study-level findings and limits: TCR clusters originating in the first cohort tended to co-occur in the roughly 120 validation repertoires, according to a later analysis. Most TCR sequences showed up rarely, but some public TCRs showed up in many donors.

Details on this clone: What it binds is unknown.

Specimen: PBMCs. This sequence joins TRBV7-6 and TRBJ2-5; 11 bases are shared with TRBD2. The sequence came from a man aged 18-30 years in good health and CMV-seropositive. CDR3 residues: CASSLDHLAGGGPGETQYF. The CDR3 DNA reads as TGTGCCAGCAGCTTAGATCATCTAGCGGGGGGTGGCCCCGGGGAGACCCAGTACTTC.